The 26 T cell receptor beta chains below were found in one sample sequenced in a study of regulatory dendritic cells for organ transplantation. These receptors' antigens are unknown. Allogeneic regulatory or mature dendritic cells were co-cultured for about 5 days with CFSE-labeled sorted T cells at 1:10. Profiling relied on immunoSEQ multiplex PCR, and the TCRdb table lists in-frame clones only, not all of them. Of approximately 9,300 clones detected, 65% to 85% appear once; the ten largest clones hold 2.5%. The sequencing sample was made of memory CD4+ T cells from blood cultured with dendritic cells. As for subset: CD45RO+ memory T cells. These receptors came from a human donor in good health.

The CDR3 spells CASSFAPRSDTQYF. The CDR3 DNA sequence: TGTGCCAGCAGCTTCGCCCCGAGGTCAGATACGCAGTATTTT. V usage is TRBV7-2 and J usage is TRBJ2-3; D gene unclear. Germline V gene data show CDR1 as SGHTA and CDR2 as FQGNSA. There are 14 residues in the CDR3. Trimming removed 3 bases at V and 4 bases at J, with 11 bases between.

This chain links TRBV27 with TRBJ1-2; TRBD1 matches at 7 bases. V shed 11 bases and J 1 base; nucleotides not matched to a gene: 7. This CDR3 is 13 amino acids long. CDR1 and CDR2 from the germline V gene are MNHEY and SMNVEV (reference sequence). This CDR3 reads CAVGRQGNYGYTF. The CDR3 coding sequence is TGTGCCGTCGGGCGACAGGGTAACTATGGCTACACCTTC.

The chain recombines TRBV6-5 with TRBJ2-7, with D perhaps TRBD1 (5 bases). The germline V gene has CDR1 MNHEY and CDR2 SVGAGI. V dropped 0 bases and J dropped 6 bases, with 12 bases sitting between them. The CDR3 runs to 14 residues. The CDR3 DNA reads TGTGCCAGCAGTTACTCAACTGGGCAGGGCGAGCAGTACTTC. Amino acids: CASSYSTGQGEQYF.

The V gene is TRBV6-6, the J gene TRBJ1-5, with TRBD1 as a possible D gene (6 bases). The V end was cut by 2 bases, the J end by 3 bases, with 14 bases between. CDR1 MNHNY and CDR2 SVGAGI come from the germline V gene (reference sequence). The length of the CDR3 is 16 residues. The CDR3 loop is CASSYGFRGHNQPQHF. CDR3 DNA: TGTGCCAGCAGTTACGGGTTCAGGGGACACAATCAGCCCCAGCATTTT.

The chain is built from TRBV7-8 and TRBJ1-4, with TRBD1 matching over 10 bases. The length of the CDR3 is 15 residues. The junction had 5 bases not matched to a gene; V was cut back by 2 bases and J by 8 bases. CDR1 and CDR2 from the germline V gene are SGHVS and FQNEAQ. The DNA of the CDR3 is TGTGCCAGCAGCTTACGACAGGGGGCTTTAGAAAAACTGTTTTTT. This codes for CASSLRQGALEKLFF. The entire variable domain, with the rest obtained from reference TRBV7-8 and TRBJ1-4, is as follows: GAGVSQSPRYKVAKRGQDVALRCDPISGHVSLFWYQQALGQGPEFLTYFQNEAQLDKSGLPSDRFFAERPEGSVSTLKIQRTQQEDSAVYLCASSLRQGALEKLFFGSGTQLSVL.

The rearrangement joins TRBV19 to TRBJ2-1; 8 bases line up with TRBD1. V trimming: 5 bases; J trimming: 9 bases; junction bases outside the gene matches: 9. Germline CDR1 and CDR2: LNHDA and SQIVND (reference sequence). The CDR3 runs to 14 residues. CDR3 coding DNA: TGTGCCAGTAGTCCGGGGGACAGGTTGGCTGAGCAGTTCTTC. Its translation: CASSPGDRLAEQFF.

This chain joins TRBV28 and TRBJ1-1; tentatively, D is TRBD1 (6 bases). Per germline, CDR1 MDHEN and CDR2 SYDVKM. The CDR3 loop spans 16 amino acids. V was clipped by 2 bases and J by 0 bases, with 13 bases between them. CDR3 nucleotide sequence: TGTGCCAGCAGTTTAACAGGGCGCCTCATGAACACTGAAGCTTTCTTT. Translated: CASSLTGRLMNTEAFF.

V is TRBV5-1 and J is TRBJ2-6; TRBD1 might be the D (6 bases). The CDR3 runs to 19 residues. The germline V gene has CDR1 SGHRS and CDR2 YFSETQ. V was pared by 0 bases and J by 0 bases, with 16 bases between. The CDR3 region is CASSLGGWTANSGANVLTF. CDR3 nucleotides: TGCGCCAGCAGCTTGGGGGGATGGACAGCAAACTCTGGGGCCAACGTCCTGACTTTC.

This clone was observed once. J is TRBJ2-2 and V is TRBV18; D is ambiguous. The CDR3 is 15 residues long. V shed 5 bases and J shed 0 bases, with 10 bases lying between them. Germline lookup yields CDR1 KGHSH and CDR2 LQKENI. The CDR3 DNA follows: TGTGCCAGCTCAGAATTTCGGCCGAACACCGGGGAGCTGTTTTTT. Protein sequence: CASSEFRPNTGELFF.

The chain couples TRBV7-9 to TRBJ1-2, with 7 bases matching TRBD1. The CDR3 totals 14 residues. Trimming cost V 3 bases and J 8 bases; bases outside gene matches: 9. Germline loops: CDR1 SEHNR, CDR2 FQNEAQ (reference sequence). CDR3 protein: CASSFSGRGMGYTF. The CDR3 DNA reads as TGTGCCAGCAGCTTCAGTGGCAGGGGGATGGGCTACACCTTC. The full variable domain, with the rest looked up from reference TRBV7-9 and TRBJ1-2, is DTGVSQNPRHKITKRGQNVTFRCDPISEHNRLYWYRQTLGQGPEFLTYFQNEAQLEKSRLLSDRFSAERPKGSFSTLEIQRTEQGDSAMYLCASSFSGRGMGYTFGSGTRLTVV.

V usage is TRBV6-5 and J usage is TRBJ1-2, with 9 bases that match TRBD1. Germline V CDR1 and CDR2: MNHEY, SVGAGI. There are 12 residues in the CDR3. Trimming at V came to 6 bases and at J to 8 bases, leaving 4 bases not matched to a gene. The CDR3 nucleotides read TGTGCCAGCAGCCCCGGACAGGGGGGCTACACCTTC. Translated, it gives CASSPGQGGYTF.

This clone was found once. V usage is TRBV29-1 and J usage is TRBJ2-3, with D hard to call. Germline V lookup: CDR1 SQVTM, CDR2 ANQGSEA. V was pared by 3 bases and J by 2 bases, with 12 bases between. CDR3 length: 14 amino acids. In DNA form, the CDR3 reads TGCAGCGTTGACTCATATAGCCCCACAGATACGCAGTATTTT. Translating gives CSVDSYSPTDTQYF.

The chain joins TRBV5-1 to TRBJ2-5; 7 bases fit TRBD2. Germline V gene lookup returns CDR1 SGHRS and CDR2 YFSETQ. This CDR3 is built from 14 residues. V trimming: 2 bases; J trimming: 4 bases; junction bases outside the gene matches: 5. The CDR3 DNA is TGCGCCAGCAGCTTCGGCGGGAGCGGAGAGACCCAGTACTTC. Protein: CASSFGGSGETQYF.

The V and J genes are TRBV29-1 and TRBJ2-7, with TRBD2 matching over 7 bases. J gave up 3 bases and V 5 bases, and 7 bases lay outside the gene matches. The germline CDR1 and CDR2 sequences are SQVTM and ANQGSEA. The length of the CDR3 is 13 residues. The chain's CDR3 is CSVSGGRIYEQYF. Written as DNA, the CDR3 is TGCAGCGTTTCCGGCGGGAGAATCTACGAGCAGTACTTC.

Written as DNA, the CDR3 is TGTGCCAGCAGCTCCGTCGGGGGTTTGGGCACCGGGGAGCTGTTTTTT. Its protein product is CASSSVGGLGTGELFF. This sequence joins TRBV5-5 and TRBJ2-2; tentatively, D is TRBD2 (6 bases). Germline loops: CDR1 SGHKS, CDR2 YYEKEE (reference sequence). The CDR3 extends over 16 amino acids. The germline V and J ends were trimmed by 3 bases and 4 bases, with 16 bases remaining between them.

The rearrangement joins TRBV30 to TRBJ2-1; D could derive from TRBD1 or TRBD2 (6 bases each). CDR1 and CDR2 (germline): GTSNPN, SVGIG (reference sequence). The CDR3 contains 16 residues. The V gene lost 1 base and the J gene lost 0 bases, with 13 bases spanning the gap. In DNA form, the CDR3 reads TGTGCCTGGAGTGCAATGGGGGGCAGCTCCTACAATGAGCAGTTCTTC. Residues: CAWSAMGGSSYNEQFF. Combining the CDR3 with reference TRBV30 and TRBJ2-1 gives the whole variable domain SQTIHQWPATLVQPVGSPLSLECTVEGTSNPNLYWYRQAAGRGLQLLFYSVGIGQISSEVPQNLSASRPQDRQFILSSKKLLLSDSGFYLCAWSAMGGSSYNEQFFGPGTRLTVL.

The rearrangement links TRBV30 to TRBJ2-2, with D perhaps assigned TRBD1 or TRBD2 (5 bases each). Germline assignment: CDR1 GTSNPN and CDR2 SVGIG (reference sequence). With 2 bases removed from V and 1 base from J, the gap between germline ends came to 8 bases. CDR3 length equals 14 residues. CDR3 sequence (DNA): TGTGCCTGGAGTAGGGACCTGAACACCGGGGAGCTGTTTTTT. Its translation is CAWSRDLNTGELFF.

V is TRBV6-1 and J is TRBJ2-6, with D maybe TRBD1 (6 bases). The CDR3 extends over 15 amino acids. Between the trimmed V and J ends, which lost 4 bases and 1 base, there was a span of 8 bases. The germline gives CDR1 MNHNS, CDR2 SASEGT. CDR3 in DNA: TGTGCCAGCAGTGGTGACAGGTCTGGGGCCAACGTCCTGACTTTC. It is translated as CASSGDRSGANVLTF.

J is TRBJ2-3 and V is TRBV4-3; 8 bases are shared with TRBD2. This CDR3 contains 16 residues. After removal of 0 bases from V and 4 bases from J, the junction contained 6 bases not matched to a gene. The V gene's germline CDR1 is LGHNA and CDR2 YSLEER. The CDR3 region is CASSQDSAAGADTQYF. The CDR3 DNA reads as TGCGCCAGCAGCCAAGATTCGGCAGCGGGGGCAGATACGCAGTATTTT.

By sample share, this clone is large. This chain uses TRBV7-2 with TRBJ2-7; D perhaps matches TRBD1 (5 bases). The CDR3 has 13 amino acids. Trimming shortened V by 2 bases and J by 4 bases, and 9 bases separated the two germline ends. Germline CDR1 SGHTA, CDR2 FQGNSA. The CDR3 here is CASSLMTVYEQYF. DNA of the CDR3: TGTGCCAGCAGCTTAATGACAGTATACGAGCAGTACTTC.

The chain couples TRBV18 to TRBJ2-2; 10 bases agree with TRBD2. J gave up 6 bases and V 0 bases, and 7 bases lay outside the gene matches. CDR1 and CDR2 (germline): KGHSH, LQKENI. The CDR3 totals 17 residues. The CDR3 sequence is CASSPPLLAGVPGELFF. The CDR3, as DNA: TGTGCCAGCTCACCACCGTTGCTAGCGGGAGTCCCCGGGGAGCTGTTTTTT.

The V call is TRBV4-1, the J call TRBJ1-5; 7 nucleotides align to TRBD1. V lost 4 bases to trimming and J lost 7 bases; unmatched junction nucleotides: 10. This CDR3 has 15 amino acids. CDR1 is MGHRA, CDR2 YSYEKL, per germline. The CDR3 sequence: CASSPQGGIRQPQHF. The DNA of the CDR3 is TGCGCCAGCAGCCCTCAGGGGGGTATTCGACAGCCCCAGCATTTT.

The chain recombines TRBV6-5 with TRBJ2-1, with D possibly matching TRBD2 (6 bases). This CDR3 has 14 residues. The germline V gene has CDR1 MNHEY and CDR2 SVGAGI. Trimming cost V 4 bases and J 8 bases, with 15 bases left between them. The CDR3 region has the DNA TGTGCCAGCAGTTTAAGCGGGTCGATATATGAGCAGTTCTTC. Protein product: CASSLSGSIYEQFF.

The CDR3 is CASRRTGGRQETQYF. The CDR3 nucleotides are TGTGCCAGCAGACGTACAGGGGGCCGGCAAGAGACCCAGTACTTC. The chain couples TRBV4-2 to TRBJ2-5; 9 bases fit TRBD1. Trimming cost V 6 bases and J 2 bases; bases outside gene matches: 7. This CDR3 contains 15 residues. The germline gives CDR1 LGHNA, CDR2 YNFKEQ.

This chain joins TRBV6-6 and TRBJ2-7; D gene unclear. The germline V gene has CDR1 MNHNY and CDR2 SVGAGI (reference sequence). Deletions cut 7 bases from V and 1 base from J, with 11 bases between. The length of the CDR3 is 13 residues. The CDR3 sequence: CASTPTHSYEQYF. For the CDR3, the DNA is TGTGCCAGCACCCCGACACATTCCTACGAGCAGTACTTC.

CDR3 in DNA: TGTGCCAGCAGTGACGTCCCCTCTGGGGCCAACGTCCTGACTTTC. Amino acid sequence: CASSDVPSGANVLTF. The chain employs TRBV6-1 and TRBJ2-6; unclear D gene. V lost 3 bases, J lost 0 bases, and 6 bases lay in between. CDR1 and CDR2 (germline): MNHNS, SASEGT. This CDR3 comprises 15 residues.